These 9 T cell receptor beta chains came from one sample sequenced in a study of T-cell memory formation after mild COVID-19. TCRdb ran MiXCR on the 5' RACE reads and lists one entry per CDR3 protein. The sample consists of under 550,000 distinct CDR3 sequences, over 15% of them appearing once. The sample comprised PBMCs or a T cell subset sorted from them (not recorded which). The receptors were gathered from a man aged 18 to 29 who had mild COVID-19 (a few samples of this study predate the infection). Cell type and time point are not known.

The chain recombines TRBV7-9 with TRBJ1-2; D unresolved. The germline V and J ends were trimmed by 0 bases and 5 bases, with 10 bases remaining between them. This CDR3 is 14 amino acids long. CDR1 SEHNR and CDR2 FQNEAQ come from the germline V gene (reference sequence). CDR3 loop: CASSLAGLGYGYTF. The CDR3, as DNA: TGTGCCAGCAGCTTAGCAGGGCTCGGGTATGGCTACACCTTC.

This clonotype was seen only a few times. V and J are TRBV15 and TRBJ2-7; D is possibly TRBD1 or TRBD2 (5 bases each). The ends were cut back, 1 base at V and 4 bases at J, with 14 bases in the middle. This CDR3 region has 15 residues. Germline V gene sequence: CDR1 LNHNV, CDR2 YYDKDF (reference sequence). The CDR3 spells CATSRGLYGAYEQYF. Written as DNA, the CDR3 is TGTGCCACCAGCAGAGGACTGTACGGGGCTTACGAGCAGTACTTC.

The V and J genes are TRBV18 and TRBJ1-1; no definite D call. This CDR3 is built from 12 residues. CDR1 and CDR2 (germline): KGHSH, LQKENI. Trimming shortened V by 3 bases and J by 1 base, and 3 bases separated the two germline ends. This chain's CDR3 is CASSPTNTEAFF. CDR3 DNA: TGTGCCAGCTCACCTACGAACACTGAAGCTTTCTTT.

This clonotype was recorded only once. The rearrangement joins TRBV3-1 to TRBJ1-3; D is unclear. Germline V gene sequence: CDR1 LGHDT, CDR2 YNNKEL (reference sequence). The CDR3 covers 16 residues. Trimming shortened V by 5 bases and J by 4 bases, and 18 bases separated the two germline ends. CDR3 nucleotides: TGTGCCAGCAGCAAAGTGTCGACCACCCCCGGAAACACCATATATTTT. Translating gives CASSKVSTTPGNTIYF.

This clonotype was detected ten times or more. The chain recombines TRBV10-3 with TRBJ1-1; TRBD1 aligns across 9 bases. Unmatched junction bases numbered 8, after V lost 2 bases and J lost 1 base. The germline V gene has CDR1 ENHRY and CDR2 SYGVKD. The CDR3 loop spans 17 amino acids. In DNA form, the CDR3 reads TGTGCCATCAGTGAGACGGGACAGGGCTCATGGAACACTGAAGCTTTCTTT. Translation gives CAISETGQGSWNTEAFF.

This clonotype appeared many times. The chain couples TRBV24-1 to TRBJ2-2; D gene unclear. Germline CDR1 and CDR2: KGHDR and SFDVKD. The CDR3 contains 17 residues. V was cut by 0 bases and J by 6 bases, with 16 bases left in between. The DNA for the CDR3 is TGTGCCACCAGTGATTTGCAAGGTCGGCCTGAAGCCGGGGAGCTGTTTTTT. This translates into CATSDLQGRPEAGELFF.

This chain's CDR3 is CASSVAPIRPQPGSSGNTIYF. The CDR3 bases are TGTGCCAGCAGCGTAGCCCCCATCCGGCCCCAGCCAGGGTCCTCTGGAAACACCATATATTTT. This chain connects TRBV9 to TRBJ1-3; maybe TRBD1 (5 bases). Trimming removed 0 bases at V and 0 bases at J, with 25 bases between. This CDR3 contains 21 residues. The V gene's germline CDR1 is SGDLS and CDR2 YYNGEE.

V is TRBV25-1 and J is TRBJ1-4; D perhaps matches TRBD1 (5 bases). Germline-derived CDR1 and CDR2 are MGHDK and SYGVNS. V shed 6 bases and J shed 7 bases, with 21 bases lying between them. This CDR3 has 16 residues. The CDR3 loop is CASRSPQAFYGEKLFF. Written as DNA, the CDR3 is TGTGCCAGCAGAAGCCCACAGGCTTTTTATGGTGAAAAACTGTTTTTT.

J is TRBJ2-5 and V is TRBV2, with D possibly being TRBD2 (7 bases). The length of the CDR3 is 16 residues. Germline CDR1 reads SNHLY; CDR2 reads FYNNEI. The germline V and J ends were trimmed by 6 bases and 2 bases, with 19 bases remaining between them. CDR3 sequence reads: CASRFGGGGTQETQYF. The CDR3 region has the DNA TGTGCCAGCAGGTTCGGCGGGGGCGGAACTCAAGAGACCCAGTACTTC.